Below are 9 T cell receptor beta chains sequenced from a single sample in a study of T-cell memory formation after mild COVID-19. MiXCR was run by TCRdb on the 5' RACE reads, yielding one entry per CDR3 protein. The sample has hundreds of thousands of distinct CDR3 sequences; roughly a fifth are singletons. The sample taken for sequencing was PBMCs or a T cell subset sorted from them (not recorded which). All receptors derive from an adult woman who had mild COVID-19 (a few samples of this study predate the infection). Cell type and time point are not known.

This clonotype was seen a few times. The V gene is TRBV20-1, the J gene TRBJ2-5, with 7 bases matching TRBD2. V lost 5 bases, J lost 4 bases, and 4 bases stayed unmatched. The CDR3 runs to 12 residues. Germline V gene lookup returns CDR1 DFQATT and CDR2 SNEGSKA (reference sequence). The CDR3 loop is CSALTSSETQYF. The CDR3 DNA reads TGCAGTGCTTTGACTAGCTCAGAGACCCAGTACTTC.

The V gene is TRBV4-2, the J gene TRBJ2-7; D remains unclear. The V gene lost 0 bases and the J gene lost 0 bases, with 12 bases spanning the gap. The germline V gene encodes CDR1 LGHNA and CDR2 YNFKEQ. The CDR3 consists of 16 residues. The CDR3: CASSQDLMDVSYEQYF. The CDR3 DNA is TGTGCCAGCAGCCAAGACTTGATGGACGTCTCCTACGAGCAGTACTTC.

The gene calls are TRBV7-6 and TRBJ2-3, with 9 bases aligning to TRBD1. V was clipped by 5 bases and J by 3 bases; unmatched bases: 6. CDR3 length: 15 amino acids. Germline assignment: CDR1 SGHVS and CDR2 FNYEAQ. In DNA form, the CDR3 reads TGTGCCAGCAGCGAAACAGGGGGCACGACAGATACGCAGTATTTT. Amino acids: CASSETGGTTDTQYF.

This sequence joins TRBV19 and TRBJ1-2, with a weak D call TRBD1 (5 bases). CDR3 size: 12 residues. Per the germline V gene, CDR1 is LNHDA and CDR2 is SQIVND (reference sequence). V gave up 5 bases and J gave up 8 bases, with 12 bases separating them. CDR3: CASSRQGPGYTF. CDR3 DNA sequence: TGTGCCAGTAGTCGTCAGGGCCCCGGCTACACCTTC.

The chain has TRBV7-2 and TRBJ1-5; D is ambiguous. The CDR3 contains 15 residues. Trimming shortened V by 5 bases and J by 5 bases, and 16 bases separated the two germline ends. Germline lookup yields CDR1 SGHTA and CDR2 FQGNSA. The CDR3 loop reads CASSLGRRVDQPQHF. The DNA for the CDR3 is TGTGCCAGCAGCCTTGGGAGGAGGGTGGATCAGCCCCAGCATTTT.

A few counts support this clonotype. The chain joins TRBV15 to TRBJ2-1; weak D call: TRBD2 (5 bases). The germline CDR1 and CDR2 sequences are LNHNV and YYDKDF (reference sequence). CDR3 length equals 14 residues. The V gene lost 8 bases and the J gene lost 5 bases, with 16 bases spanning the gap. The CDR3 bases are TGTGCCACCGGAGACCCGGGGAAGAACAATGAGCAGTTCTTC. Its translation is CATGDPGKNNEQFF.

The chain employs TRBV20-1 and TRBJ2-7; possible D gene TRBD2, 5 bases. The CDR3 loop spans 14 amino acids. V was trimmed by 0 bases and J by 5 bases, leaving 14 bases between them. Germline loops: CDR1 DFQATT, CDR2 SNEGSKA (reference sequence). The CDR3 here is CSARENHSGHEQYF. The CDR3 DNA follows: TGCAGTGCTAGAGAGAATCACAGCGGCCACGAGCAGTACTTC.

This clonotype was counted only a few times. The CDR3 DNA reads as TGCGCCAGCAGCCAATGGACAGGGGTGAACACCGGGGAGCTGTTTTTT. As protein: CASSQWTGVNTGELFF. The chain carries TRBV5-1 and TRBJ2-2, with 9 bases matching TRBD1. This CDR3 is built from 16 residues. Germline V gene data show CDR1 as SGHRS and CDR2 as YFSETQ. The trim removed 4 bases at V and 1 base at J, leaving 5 bases unmatched.

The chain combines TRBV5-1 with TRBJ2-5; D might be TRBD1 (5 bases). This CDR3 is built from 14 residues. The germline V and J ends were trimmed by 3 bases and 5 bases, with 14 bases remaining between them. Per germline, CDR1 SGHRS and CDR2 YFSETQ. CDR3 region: CASSSGAGYETQYF. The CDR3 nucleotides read TGCGCCAGCAGCTCGGGCGCAGGGTACGAGACCCAGTACTTC.